This T cell receptor (beta chain) was documented in a study of early T cells in non-severe SARS-CoV-2 infection. Across the study: Sequencing targeted bulk RNA from unsorted whole blood, leaving chains unpaired.

Individual cDNA molecules were tagged with unique molecular identifiers. TCRdb called the 5' RACE reads again in MiXCR, with one record for every CDR3 protein. The table records tens of thousands of distinct CDR3 sequences, 9.5% of them present only once. The CDR3 consists of 14 residues. Germline CDR1 is MNHNY and CDR2 is SVGAGI (reference sequence). V was clipped by 2 bases and J by 2 bases, with 10 bases between them. Whole-study results and caveats: Using VDJdb, the matching emphasized anti-spike CD8 responses while missing private and CD4 specificities.

The table lists this clonotype with many counts. Its target is unknown. The chain recombines TRBV6-6 with TRBJ2-7; D may be TRBD1 or TRBD2 (5 bases each). The sequence derives from an adult who was a healthcare worker with PCR-confirmed SARS-CoV-2 infection or an uninfected control (not recorded which). Material for sequencing was whole blood. In DNA, the CDR3 is TGTGCCAGCAGTTACGGGGACCGTACCTACGAGCAGTACTTC. As protein: CASSYGDRTYEQYF.